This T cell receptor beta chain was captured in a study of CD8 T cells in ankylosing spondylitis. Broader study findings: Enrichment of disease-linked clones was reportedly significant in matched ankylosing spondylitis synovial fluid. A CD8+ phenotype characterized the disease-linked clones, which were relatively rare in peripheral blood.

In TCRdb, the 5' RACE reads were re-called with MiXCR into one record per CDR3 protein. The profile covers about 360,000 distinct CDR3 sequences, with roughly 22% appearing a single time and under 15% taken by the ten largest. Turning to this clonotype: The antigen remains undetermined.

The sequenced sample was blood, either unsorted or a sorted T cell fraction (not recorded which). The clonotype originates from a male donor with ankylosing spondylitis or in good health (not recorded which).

This CDR3 is CSARDLAGFSYEQYF. CDR3 nucleotides: TGCAGTGCTAGAGATCTTGCGGGTTTCTCCTACGAGCAGTACTTC. This sequence joins TRBV20-1 and TRBJ2-7; D might be TRBD2 (5 bases). CDR3 size: 15 residues. Trimming took off 0 bases at V and 0 bases at J, with 12 bases between the two ends. Germline V CDR1 and CDR2: DFQATT, SNEGSKA (reference sequence).